Presented here are 3 T cell receptor beta chains from one specimen sequenced in a study of regulatory T cells in long-lasting Graves disease. The authors built TCR beta libraries using iRepertoire HTBI primers and Arm-PCR of CDR3 regions. TCRdb passed the multiplex PCR reads through MiXCR, listing each CDR3 protein once. The data contain around 450,000 distinct CDR3 sequences, around a fifth of them singletons. Time point in this sample: persistent/refractory GD, antithyroid drugs over 5 years with positive TRAb. PBMC-derived RNA was used for the TCR library. This material consisted of peripheral blood mononuclear cells (PBMCs), taken when the disease was refractory, from a patient treated with antithyroid drugs. The source of these receptors is a female donor with Graves disease.

The chain recombines TRBV7-2 with TRBJ2-7; a weak D match, TRBD1 (6 bases). CDR3 length: 14 residues. Trimming left V 3 bases short and J 5 bases short, with 14 bases between. CDR1 is SGHTA and CDR2 is FQGNSA in the germline V gene. The CDR3 DNA is TGTGCCAGCAGCTTCGGGCAGGGGTCCAACGAGCAGTACTTC. Translating it yields CASSFGQGSNEQYF.

A note on this clonotype: This may be a read error: a much more frequent sequence differs by one nucleotide. V usage is TRBV7-9 and J usage is TRBJ1-1, with no clear D. Per germline, CDR1 SEHNR and CDR2 FQNEAQ (reference sequence). The CDR3 is 15 residues long. V lost 0 bases and J lost 9, with 17 bases in between. CDR3 nucleotide sequence: TGTGCCAGCAGCTTAGCGCGAGCCCTTCAGCCTAAAGCTTTCTTT. It yields the protein CASSLARALQPKAFF.

This clonotype was picked up many times. The CDR3 here is CASRLLTGTSGQSQETQYF. The CDR3 DNA reads as TGTGCCAGCAGACTTTTGACCGGGACTAGCGGGCAGTCCCAAGAGACCCAGTACTTC. The chain joins TRBV28 to TRBJ2-5, with 12 bases lining up with TRBD2. Germline assignment: CDR1 MDHEN and CDR2 SYDVKM. CDR3 length equals 19 residues. Trimming removed 6 bases from V and 1 base from J; junction bases left unmatched: 15.